Below are 6 T cell receptor beta chains sequenced from a single sample in a study of T-cell reconstitution after alpha-beta-depleted transplantation in children. The TCRbeta library incorporated unique molecular identifiers. TCRdb re-called the PCR reads through MiXCR, storing one row per CDR3 protein. In the table there are fewer than 450,000 distinct CDR3 sequences, 15% to 20% of which are singletons. Sequences were derived from PBMCs, mostly from graft donor cells, sampled 360 days after TCRalphabeta/CD19-depleted stem cell transplant. The source is a male patient between 2 and 10 years old who had a stem cell transplant for acute lymphoblastic leukemia, so the T cells may come from the graft donor.

There are a few counts of this clonotype. The chain uses TRBV12-3 or TRBV12-4 and TRBJ1-1; D is ambiguous. The CDR3 runs 12 residues. The V end was cut by 6 bases, the J end by 1 base, with 6 bases between. In nucleotides, the CDR3 is TGTGCCAGCAGCGTGGCGAACACTGAAGCTTTCTTT. The encoded protein is CASSVANTEAFF.

The rearrangement joins TRBV28 to TRBJ2-7; 9 positions match TRBD2. The CDR3 consists of 12 residues. Germline V gene sequence: CDR1 MDHEN, CDR2 SYDVKM. The CDR3 DNA follows: TGTGGGACAGCGGGAGGAGCCTACGAGCAGTACTTC. Translated: CGTAGGAYEQYF.

This clonotype was recorded a few times. The V call is TRBV6-6, the J call TRBJ1-1; D not resolved. This CDR3 region has 13 residues. The V gene lost 2 bases and the J gene lost 2 bases, with 6 bases spanning the gap. Looked up from germline, CDR1 is MNHNY and CDR2 is SVGAGI (reference sequence). CDR3 nucleotide sequence: TGTGCCAGCAGTTACAAGATTAACACTGAAGCTTTCTTT. Protein sequence: CASSYKINTEAFF.

This clonotype turned up a few times. The rearrangement links TRBV6-2 or TRBV6-3 to TRBJ2-1, with D tentatively TRBD2 (8 bases). The ends were cut back, 10 bases at V and 2 bases at J, with 36 bases in the middle. Germline V CDR1 and CDR2: MNHEY, SVGEGT. The CDR3 spans 21 residues. The DNA for the CDR3 is TGTGCCACCGGGACAGACTATTTCCCTATGTTCTCAGCGGGAGCCTACAATGAGCAGTTCTTC. Amino acids: CATGTDYFPMFSAGAYNEQFF.

The J gene is TRBJ1-2, the V gene TRBV15, with no clear D. CDR3 length: 16 amino acids. V dropped 0 bases and J dropped 5 bases, with 16 bases sitting between them. CDR1 and CDR2 from the germline V gene are LNHNV and YYDKDF (reference sequence). The DNA of the CDR3 is TGTGCCACCAGCAGAGATCGGGAGACACGGCGATATGGCTACACCTTC. Protein: CATSRDRETRRYGYTF.

The chain links TRBV12-3 or TRBV12-4 to TRBJ1-3; D not certain. The V end lost 8 bases, the J end lost 0 bases, and 8 bases lay between the germline ends. There are 13 residues in the CDR3. The CDR3 DNA follows: TGTGCCAGCGTCGTGTCCTCTGGAAACACCATATATTTT. This codes for CASVVSSGNTIYF.